These T cell receptor beta chains were read from a single sample in a study of sequential checkpoint blockade in melanoma. TCRdb's copy holds only in-frame clones and misses some; the assay was immunoSEQ multiplex PCR. Of 4,900 or so clones listed, about a third are singletons. The sequenced sample was tumor tissue (inferred from file names), obtained from a patient given nivolumab and ipilimumab in sequence. The source of these receptors is a human donor with melanoma. Both conserved end residues are part of each CDR3. Each record gives: V gene, J gene, clone size, D gene, CDR3 protein, CDR3 DNA. A D gene is named only where the DNA matches it firmly. Clone size is not always given. Where it is, it says once, few, many or a class for expanded clones.

>TRBV19|TRBJ2-5|.|.
CASSPWQAQETQYF
TGTGCCAGTAGTCCCTGGCAGGCACAAGAGACCCAGTACTTC
>TRBV9|TRBJ1-1|.|.
CASMEARVRDTEAFF
TGTGCCAGCATGGAGGCTAGGGTTCGGGACACTGAAGCTTTCTTT
>TRBV19|TRBJ1-1|once|.
CASSIVGRGRRHTEAFF
TGTGCCAGTAGTATAGTAGGGAGGGGACGCCGACACACTGAAGCTTTCTTT
>TRBV2|TRBJ1-2|.|.
CASSSTRGSYGYTF
TGTGCCAGCAGCTCGACGAGGGGATCCTATGGCTACACCTTC
>TRBV6-8|TRBJ1-2|few|.
CASATSNYGYTF
TGTGCCAGCGCGACTTCTAACTATGGCTACACCTTC
>TRBV9|TRBJ2-1|.|TRBD1
CASSVVDRGARSYNEQFF
TGTGCCAGCAGCGTAGTTGACAGGGGGGCACGCTCCTACAATGAGCAGTTCTTC
>TRBV2|TRBJ2-7|.|TRBD2
CASTGTLAGSSYEQYF
TGTGCCAGCACCGGAACCTTAGCGGGAAGCTCCTACGAGCAGTACTTC
>TRBV5-1|TRBJ2-3|.|.
CASSLRDGSDTQYF
TGCGCCAGCAGCCTCCGGGACGGATCCGATACGCAGTATTTT
>TRBV6-8|TRBJ2-7|.|.
CATTSMMAWREQYF
TGTGCCACCACCTCGATGATGGCCTGGAGGGAGCAGTACTTC
>TRBV2|TRBJ1-3|few|.
CASSEGRQVGNTIYF
TGTGCCAGCAGTGAAGGAAGGCAGGTCGGAAACACCATATATTTT
>TRBV11-3|TRBJ2-3|many|TRBD2
CASSQGLAGGGDTQYF
TGTGCCAGCAGCCAAGGACTAGCGGGAGGGGGTGATACGCAGTATTTT
>TRBV7-1|TRBJ2-3|few|.
CASSLGTATDTQYF
TGTGCCAGCAGCTTAGGGACTGCGACAGATACGCAGTATTTT
>TRBV23-1|TRBJ2-2|few|TRBD1
CASSQMPGTGGHTGELFF
TGCGCCAGCAGTCAAATGCCCGGGACAGGGGGTCACACCGGGGAGCTGTTTTTT
>TRBV28|TRBJ1-4|.|.
CASSRDGASGKLFF
TGTGCCAGCAGTCGAGACGGCGCGTCAGGGAAACTGTTTTTT
>TRBV6-8|TRBJ2-5|few|.
CASSYPSVEGTQYF
TGTGCCAGCAGTTACCCCTCGGTCGAAGGGACCCAGTACTTC
>TRBV29-1|TRBJ1-2|.|TRBD1
CSVVDRSLPGGYTF
TGCAGCGTTGTGGACAGGTCGCTACCAGGTGGCTACACCTTC
>TRBV9|TRBJ2-5|few|TRBD1
CASSWDRGQETQYF
TGTGCCAGCAGTTGGGACAGGGGACAAGAGACCCAGTACTTC
>TRBV9|TRBJ2-2|.|.
CASSYSEGRTGELFF
TGTGCCAGCAGCTACTCAGAGGGGCGGACCGGGGAGCTGTTTTTT
>TRBV4-1|TRBJ2-5|few|.
CASSQDQAGRETQYF
TGCGCCAGCAGCCAAGATCAAGCAGGGCGGGAGACCCAGTACTTC
>TRBV28|TRBJ1-2|few|.
CASSLSATGYTF
TGTGCCAGCAGTTTATCGGCGACTGGCTACACCTTC
>TRBV11-3|TRBJ2-1|few|TRBD2
CASGPTSGRSNEQFF
TGTGCCAGCGGTCCGACTAGCGGGAGAAGTAATGAGCAGTTCTTC
>TRBV6-8|TRBJ2-7|few|TRBD1
CASKGTGGYYEQYF
TGTGCCTCCAAAGGGACAGGGGGCTACTACGAGCAGTACTTC
>TRBV6-8|TRBJ2-7|few|.
CASSLREVYEQYF
TGTGCCAGCAGCCTGCGGGAAGTCTACGAGCAGTACTTC
>TRBV11-3|TRBJ2-3|few|TRBD1
CASCQGVRRPDTQYF
TGTGCCAGCTGCCAGGGGGTCCGCCGGCCAGATACGCAGTATTTT
>TRBV19|TRBJ1-1|few|.
CASRTWATEAFF
TGTGCCAGTCGCACGTGGGCGACTGAAGCTTTCTTT
>TRBV11-3|TRBJ2-2|few|TRBD2
CASSYRTSGRGTGELFF
TGTGCCAGCAGCTATCGGACTAGCGGGAGGGGTACCGGGGAGCTGTTTTTT
>TRBV11-1|TRBJ2-2|.|.
CASSPSRGNTGELFF
TGTGCCAGCAGCCCTTCCCGGGGGAACACCGGGGAGCTGTTTTTT
>TRBV16|TRBJ1-1|.|.
CASSQSYGAEAFF
TGTGCCAGCAGCCAATCTTATGGAGCTGAAGCTTTCTTT
>TRBV6-8|TRBJ2-7|.|.
CASSTGPISYEQYF
TGTGCCAGCAGTACGGGACCTATATCCTACGAGCAGTACTTC
>TRBV5-1|TRBJ2-3|.|.
CASSLAPQGLTDTQYF
TGCGCCAGCAGCTTGGCCCCTCAGGGGCTGACAGATACGCAGTATTTT
>TRBV28|TRBJ1-5|.|.
CASTVGSGGRPNQPQHF
TGTGCCAGCACCGTTGGGTCAGGCGGTAGACCCAATCAGCCCCAGCATTTT
>TRBV18|TRBJ1-2|few|TRBD1
CASGDSPYGYTF
TGTGCCAGCGGGGACAGTCCCTATGGCTACACCTTC
>TRBV30|TRBJ1-1|few|.
CAWSTGTTEAFF
TGTGCCTGGAGTACAGGGACCACTGAAGCTTTCTTT
>TRBV9|TRBJ2-1|.|.
CASSPQVGLGYYNEQFF
TGTGCCAGCAGCCCCCAGGTTGGGCTCGGTTACTACAATGAGCAGTTCTTC
>TRBV27|TRBJ1-5|.|TRBD1
CASSLDRGNQPQHF
TGTGCCAGCAGTTTGGACAGGGGCAATCAGCCCCAGCATTTT
>TRBV11-3|TRBJ1-1|medium-sized|.
CASSQQQAMNTEAFF
TGTGCCAGCAGCCAACAACAGGCTATGAACACTGAAGCTTTCTTT
>TRBV4-1|TRBJ2-7|few|TRBD2
CASSPGGASGKFSYEQYF
TGCGCCAGCAGCCCGGGGGGGGCTAGCGGGAAATTTTCCTACGAGCAGTACTTC
>TRBV4-1|TRBJ1-2|few|.
CASSLGPMVDGYTF
TGCGCCAGCAGCCTGGGGCCGATGGTGGATGGCTACACCTTC
>TRBV11-3|TRBJ2-1|few|.
CASSLEGQFNEQFF
TGTGCCAGCAGCCTAGAAGGGCAGTTCAATGAGCAGTTCTTC
>TRBV28|TRBJ1-2|.|TRBD1
CASSPPPGGGGGGYTF
TGTGCCAGCAGTCCTCCCCCAGGAGGAGGAGGGGGCGGCTACACCTTC
>TRBV25-1|TRBJ1-2|once|.
CASSDHHRDGYTF
TGTGCCAGCAGTGATCACCACAGGGACGGCTACACCTTC